Listed below are T cell receptor beta chains from one sample, sequenced in a study of T cells in Graves' hyperthyroidism and ophthalmopathy. MiXCR, run by TCRdb on the multiplex PCR reads, gives a single entry per CDR3 protein. The repertoire holds roughly 180,000 distinct CDR3 sequences, with less than 10% as singletons. Sequencing input: blood. The receptors were sampled from a woman in her late teens or twenties with Graves' hyperthyroidism that later progressed to Graves' ophthalmopathy. CDR3s include the opening cysteine and the closing phenylalanine or tryptophan. A D gene is named only where the DNA matches it firmly. Some rows have no size entry. The others give once, few or many, or a class for an expanded clone.

v_gene	abundance	j_gene	d_gene	CDR3nt	CDR3aa
TRBV20-1	few	TRBJ1-1	.	TGCAGTGCTAGAAGTCCGTTTAACCTAAAAGTGAACACTGAAGCTTTCTTT	CSARSPFNLKVNTEAFF
TRBV19	.	TRBJ2-1	.	TGTGCCAGCCGGGACCGCAATGAGCAGTTCTTC	CASRDRNEQFF
TRBV15	many	TRBJ1-4	TRBD1	TGTGCCACCAGCAGCGACCGACAGGGTCTCTTGAAACTGTTTTTT	CATSSDRQGLLKLFF
TRBV4-1	.	TRBJ2-7	TRBD2	TGCGCCAGCAGCCAAGAGAAAGCGGGGGGGAGCTACGAGCAGTACTTC	CASSQEKAGGSYEQYF
TRBV7-3	many	TRBJ2-1	TRBD2	TGTGCCAGCAGCCGACTAGCGGGAGTGTATAATGAGCAGTTCTTC	CASSRLAGVYNEQFF
TRBV15	many	TRBJ1-6	.	TGTGCCACCAGCAGGGGCACAGGGAATTCACCCCTCCACTTT	CATSRGTGNSPLHF
TRBV7-9	few	TRBJ2-5	.	TGTGCCAGCAGCCACCTTAATTTCGACCGTTCCCAAGAGACCCAGTACTTC	CASSHLNFDRSQETQYF
TRBV6-1	.	TRBJ1-5	.	TGTGCCAGCGGACGGAGCAATCAGCCCCAGCATTTT	CASGRSNQPQHF
TRBV12-3/TRBV12-4	many	TRBJ2-2	.	TGTGCCAGCAGAGCCGACTCCGCCGGGGAGCTGTTTTTT	CASRADSAGELFF
TRBV12-5	.	TRBJ1-6	.	TGTGCTAGTGGTTTGTTGGGTAATAATTCACCCCTCCACTTT	CASGLLGNNSPLHF
TRBV20-1	many	TRBJ2-5	.	TGCAGTGCTAGTATTGGGCAGATTCGAGAGACCCAGTACTTC	CSASIGQIRETQYF
TRBV5-5	many	TRBJ1-1	.	TGTGCCAGCAGCCCTTGGATAGGGGCAGAAGCTTTCTTT	CASSPWIGAEAFF
TRBV9	many	TRBJ1-1	.	TGTGCCAGCGCTCCAGGGGTGGGTACTGAAGCTTTCTTT	CASAPGVGTEAFF
TRBV5-1	many	TRBJ2-1	.	TGCGCCAGCAGCTTGTGGGGGGAAATATCAGGGGCCCGGGAGCAGTTCTTC	CASSLWGEISGAREQFF
TRBV19	many	TRBJ1-5	TRBD1	TGTGCCATTTCCGGGACAGGGAGCAATCAGCCCCAGCATTTT	CAISGTGSNQPQHF
TRBV13	many	TRBJ2-3	.	TGTGCCAGCAGCTTAGGAGGGGTCGCATTAGATACGCAGTATTTT	CASSLGGVALDTQYF
TRBV2	many	TRBJ2-1	.	TGTGCCAGCAGTGGCGAGGGCCGATACAATGAGCAGTTCTTC	CASSGEGRYNEQFF
TRBV20-1	many	TRBJ2-2	.	TGCAGTGCTAGGGGAGACCCATCGAACACCGGGGAGCTGTTTTTT	CSARGDPSNTGELFF
TRBV10-1	.	TRBJ1-6	.	TGCGCCAGCAGTGAGTCAACACTCCTCTGGGATTCACCCCTCCACTTT	CASSESTLLWDSPLHF
TRBV30	many	TRBJ1-1	TRBD1	TGTGCCGGAACGGGACAGTTGAACACTGAAGCTTTCTTT	CAGTGQLNTEAFF
TRBV3-1	many	TRBJ1-5	TRBD1	TGTGCCAGCAGCCCCTCTTCCGGGACAGGGAACGATCAGCCCCAGCATTTT	CASSPSSGTGNDQPQHF
TRBV2	.	TRBJ1-5	.	TGTGCCAGCAGTACAGATAGCAATCAGCCCCAGCATTTT	CASSTDSNQPQHF
TRBV18	many	TRBJ1-1	.	TGTGCCAGCTCACAGAAGACGGGGAACACTGAAGCTTTCTTT	CASSQKTGNTEAFF
TRBV28	many	TRBJ2-1	TRBD2	TGTGCCAGCAGTTTAGGTAGCGGGGGGGCGGCCTACAATGAGCAGTTCTTC	CASSLGSGGAAYNEQFF
TRBV5-4	.	TRBJ2-1	TRBD1	TGTGCCAGCAGCAAGTGGACAGGGGGCGGCTACAATGAGCAGTTCTTC	CASSKWTGGGYNEQFF
TRBV11-2	many	TRBJ2-1	.	TGTGCCAGCAGCTTAGATTCGGGGTTGCGGCAGTTCTTC	CASSLDSGLRQFF
TRBV27	many	TRBJ2-2	TRBD2	TGTGCCAGCGCCGGGACTAGCGGGAGTCACACCGGGGAGCTGTTTTTT	CASAGTSGSHTGELFF
TRBV11-2	many	TRBJ2-1	TRBD1	TGTGCCAGCAGCTACGGACAGGGGTGTTGCTACAATGAGCAGTTCTTC	CASSYGQGCCYNEQFF
TRBV4-1	.	TRBJ2-2	.	TGCGCCAGCAGCTGGGACGAGGACACCGGGGAGCTGTTTTTT	CASSWDEDTGELFF
TRBV30	many	TRBJ1-1	.	TGTGCCTGGAGCGCTGACCGGAGGACTGAAGCTTTCTTT	CAWSADRRTEAFF
TRBV29-1	many	TRBJ1-2	.	TGCAGCGTTGAAGATCCTCCGACCTATGGCTACACCTTC	CSVEDPPTYGYTF
TRBV18	few	TRBJ2-5	.	TGTGCCAGCTCACCAACCCGGGGGGCCGCCGGACAAGAGACCCAGTACTTC	CASSPTRGAAGQETQYF
TRBV30	many	TRBJ2-1	TRBD2	TGTGCCTTAACCGGGACTAGAGCCTACAATGAGCAGTTCTTC	CALTGTRAYNEQFF
TRBV7-2	many	TRBJ2-4	TRBD2	TGTGCCAGCAGCTTACCGACTAGCGGGGGGGACATTCAGTACTTC	CASSLPTSGGDIQYF
TRBV7-2	many	TRBJ2-1	TRBD2	TGTGCCAGCAGTGGGACTAGCGGGGGGTATTCCCCCTACAATGAGCAGTTCTTC	CASSGTSGGYSPYNEQFF
TRBV3-1	many	TRBJ2-2	.	TGTGCCACCACATATAGGGCGAACACCGGGGAGCTGTTTTTT	CATTYRANTGELFF
TRBV27	many	TRBJ2-1	TRBD2	TGTGCCAGCAGTCCATTAGGACTAGCGGGAGGTTCCTCCTACAATGAGCAGTTCTTC	CASSPLGLAGGSSYNEQFF
TRBV6-1	many	TRBJ1-4	TRBD1	TGTGCCAGCAGTGAAGAAGGGGGCACTAATGAAAAACTGTTTTTT	CASSEEGGTNEKLFF
TRBV2	.	TRBJ2-2	TRBD2	TGTGCCAGGGCCGGGACTAGCGGGGGGTTCACCGGGGAGCTGTTTTTT	CARAGTSGGFTGELFF
TRBV30	many	TRBJ1-2	.	TGTGCCTGGAGTCCACCGGGCCTTACTATGGACTATGGCTACACCTTC	CAWSPPGLTMDYGYTF
TRBV20-1	.	TRBJ2-7	.	TGCAGTGCTGGGCTGGTCAGGGGCGAGCAGTACTTC	CSAGLVRGEQYF
TRBV7-9	many	TRBJ2-2	.	TGTGCCAGCAGCTTAGAAAGCCCAGGAAATCGGCGAGGGACCGGGGAGCTGTTTTTT	CASSLESPGNRRGTGELFF
TRBV19	many	TRBJ1-1	.	TGTGCCAGTAGTATCCCCGGGTTGGACACTGAAGCTTTCTTT	CASSIPGLDTEAFF
TRBV11-2	many	TRBJ1-3	TRBD1	TGTGCCAGCAGCTGGACAGGGCTAGAACCCTCTGGAAACACCATATATTTT	CASSWTGLEPSGNTIYF
TRBV19	many	TRBJ1-4	TRBD1	TGTGCCAGTACTGCGGACAGGGACCCAACTAATGAAAAACTGTTTTTT	CASTADRDPTNEKLFF
TRBV11-2	many	TRBJ1-1	.	TGTGCCAGCAGCTTATCGGCAGGCTTGGACACTGAAGCTTTCTTT	CASSLSAGLDTEAFF
TRBV20-1	few	TRBJ1-1	.	TGCAGTGCTAGAGATGGGGCAGCAGGAATGAACACTGAAGCTTTCTTT	CSARDGAAGMNTEAFF
TRBV7-6	many	TRBJ2-7	TRBD1	TGTGCCAGCAGCTTAACGGGACAGGGGGCGGGGGAGCAGTACTTC	CASSLTGQGAGEQYF
TRBV20-1	many	TRBJ2-3	.	TGCAGTGCTAGCCCGGGAGAGTGGGTTACGCAGTATTTT	CSASPGEWVTQYF
TRBV20-1	many	TRBJ2-3	TRBD2	TGCAGTGCTAGGGTAGCGGGAGGGCCTTACCCGCCAGATACGCAGTATTTT	CSARVAGGPYPPDTQYF
TRBV5-1	many	TRBJ2-7	TRBD1	TGCGCCAGCAGCTTGGGCCCTGTAAGACAGGGGGGCTACGAGCAGTACTTC	CASSLGPVRQGGYEQYF
TRBV6-1	many	TRBJ1-2	.	TGTGCCAGCACCACCAATATAAAAACGAACTATGGCTACACCTTC	CASTTNIKTNYGYTF
TRBV20-1	many	TRBJ1-2	.	TGCAGTGCTAGAGATCCGAGCAGGCCCACGGGTGGCTACACCTTC	CSARDPSRPTGGYTF
TRBV12-3/TRBV12-4	medium-sized	TRBJ1-1	.	TGTGCCAGCAGTTCCCGGACGGGGGTGAACACTGAAGCTTTCTTT	CASSSRTGVNTEAFF
TRBV20-1	many	TRBJ1-6	.	TGCAGTGCTAGAGACCCACAGGAGAATTCACCCCTCCACTTT	CSARDPQENSPLHF
TRBV2	many	TRBJ2-5	TRBD1	TGTGCCAGCAGTGAAATAGACAGGGGAATTCAAGAGACCCAGTACTTC	CASSEIDRGIQETQYF
TRBV30	.	TRBJ2-2	TRBD1	TGTGCCTGGACAAACGGACAGGGGGCTTACACCGGGGAGCTGTTTTTT	CAWTNGQGAYTGELFF
TRBV28	many	TRBJ1-5	.	TGTGCCAGCAGTTCCGGAGACAGTAGCAATCAGCCCCAGCATTTT	CASSSGDSSNQPQHF
TRBV9	few	TRBJ2-1	TRBD2	TGTGCCAGCAGCGTAACTAGCGGTTACAATGAGCAGTTCTTC	CASSVTSGYNEQFF